This paragraph covers one T cell receptor (beta chain) sequence. This sample was included in a study of blood T cell repertoires in COVID-19. V gave up 7 bases and J gave up 4 bases, with 7 bases separating them. CDR1 is SQVTM, CDR2 ANQGSEA, per germline. CDR3 length equals 11 residues. Using immunoSEQ multiplex PCR, the repertoire was profiled, and TCRdb retains in-frame clones only, with some absent. The data contain about 120,000 clones, 82% of them seen just once; the ten biggest clones take up 12%. Sequencing was done on a sample of peripheral blood. The receptor's source is a human donor in a cohort sampled during active COVID-19. The rearrangement links TRBV29-1 to TRBJ1-4; D gene unclear. This CDR3 is CSAGFNEKLFF. CDR3 in DNA: TGCAGCGCCGGTTTTAATGAAAAACTGTTTTTT.